This T cell receptor (beta chain) was identified during a study of control samples from healthy donors and cancer patients. Libraries were prepared by immunoSEQ multiplex PCR; TCRdb keeps only in-frame clonotypes and omits some of them. Of some 74,000 clones in the sample, approximately 91% were seen once. Germline V gene sequence: CDR1 LGHNA, CDR2 YNFKEQ. The V segment lost 1 base and the J segment 8 bases; nucleotides outside the gene matches: 2. This CDR3 is 13 amino acids long. The clonotype was recovered from a woman in her fifties or sixties in good health. Sequenced material: blood. The chain uses TRBV4-2 and TRBJ1-2; 9 bases are shared with TRBD1. In nucleotides, the CDR3 is TGTGCCAGCAGCCAAGGGACAGGGGAGGGCTACACCTTC. The encoded protein is CASSQGTGEGYTF.